A selection of T cell receptor beta chains follows, all from one sample in a study of monozygotic twins with inflammatory bowel disease. TCRdb reprocessed the 5' RACE reads, with one entry per CDR3 protein and no DNA. The table gives approximately 400,000 distinct CDR3 sequences; the top ten clones make up less than 2.5% of it. The sample taken for sequencing was blood. The receptors shown here come from a human donor with ulcerative colitis or Crohn's disease, or a healthy co-twin of an affected twin (not recorded which). CDR3s include the opening cysteine and the closing phenylalanine or tryptophan. Fields, in order: CDR3 protein, J gene, V gene.

CASSLRGIVQETQYF,TRBJ2-5,TRBV7-3
CASSHGTGGYNEQFF,TRBJ2-1,TRBV3-1
CASSPPYRDRQSPLHF,TRBJ1-6,TRBV5-1
CASRGVVGNEQFF,TRBJ2-1,TRBV12-3/TRBV12-4
CASSLEPPGDRKTDTQYF,TRBJ2-3,TRBV5-1
CSVETAGGSYNEQFF,TRBJ2-1,TRBV29-1
CASSLGRSVETQYF,TRBJ2-5,TRBV5-1
CASSQGKGLNTEAFF,TRBJ1-1,TRBV4-3
CASSSSTYEQYF,TRBJ2-7,TRBV5-1
CASSFSGYDTGELFF,TRBJ2-2,TRBV28
CSASTRVYEQYF,TRBJ2-7,TRBV20-1
CASRPPTFRTKEEAFF,TRBJ1-1,TRBV6-2/TRBV6-3
CSARDARDRGLKTQYF,TRBJ2-5,TRBV20-1
CASTDVQGMGAANQPQHF,TRBJ1-5,TRBV2
CASSLATGGEQYF,TRBJ2-7,TRBV7-9
CAISEDSGQPQHF,TRBJ1-5,TRBV10-3
CASSSGGAVGTDTQYF,TRBJ2-3,TRBV9
CASTNRGDTEAFF,TRBJ1-1,TRBV5-1
CSATIIGTDTQYF,TRBJ2-3,TRBV20-1
CASSRLGGQQETQYF,TRBJ2-5,TRBV5-1
CASSQRPGAGNYEQYF,TRBJ2-7,TRBV7-6
CAAGTGGTGELFF,TRBJ2-2,TRBV12-3/TRBV12-4
CASMKPGTEAFF,TRBJ1-1,TRBV5-1
CASSLVPDQNTEAFF,TRBJ1-1,TRBV7-9
CSARLTTNEKLFF,TRBJ1-4,TRBV20-1
CASSSTGTGRLGGYTF,TRBJ1-2,TRBV6-5
CSVEEGQHIYF,TRBJ1-3,TRBV29-1
CASGLDPGDPLYTQYF,TRBJ2-3,TRBV4-1
CASSPDRVGGDTQYF,TRBJ2-3,TRBV12-3/TRBV12-4
CASSLYGTANLNTGELFF,TRBJ2-2,TRBV5-1
CASSAGTSSDHSYNEQFF,TRBJ2-1,TRBV5-1
CASRSGGQNPTDTQYF,TRBJ2-3,TRBV2
CASSSSRSRLTTYEQYF,TRBJ2-7,TRBV5-5
CASSRVGSRGSLDTQYF,TRBJ2-3,TRBV12-3/TRBV12-4
CASSASPDRGPEAFF,TRBJ1-1,TRBV9
CSAIRGDYGYTF,TRBJ1-2,TRBV20-1
CASSPSSSAGGYNEQFF,TRBJ2-1,TRBV14
CASSPQAYYEQYF,TRBJ2-7,TRBV6-5
CASSPGYNTDTQYF,TRBJ2-3,TRBV7-2
CASSPFGEETQYF,TRBJ2-5,TRBV7-2
CASSLESGQNQPQHF,TRBJ1-5,TRBV5-1
CASSAGDTGNTIYF,TRBJ1-3,TRBV6-1